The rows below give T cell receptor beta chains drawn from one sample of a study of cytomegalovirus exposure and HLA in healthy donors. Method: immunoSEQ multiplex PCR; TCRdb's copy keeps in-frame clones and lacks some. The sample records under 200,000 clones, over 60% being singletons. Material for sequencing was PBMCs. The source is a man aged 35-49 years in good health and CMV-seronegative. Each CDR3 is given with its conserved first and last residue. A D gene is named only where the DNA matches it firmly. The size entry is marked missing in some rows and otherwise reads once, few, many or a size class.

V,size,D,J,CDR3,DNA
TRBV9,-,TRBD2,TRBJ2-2,CASSPGLADTGELFF,TGTGCCAGCAGCCCCGGACTAGCGGACACCGGGGAGCTGTTTTTT
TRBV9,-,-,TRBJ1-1,CASSVVQLNTEAFF,TGTGCCAGCAGCGTAGTACAGTTGAACACTGAAGCTTTCTTT
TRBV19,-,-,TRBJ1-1,CASVSSTSRGKNTEAFF,TGTGCCAGTGTATCATCTACAAGCCGAGGGAAAAACACTGAAGCTTTCTTT
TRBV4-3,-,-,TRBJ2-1,CASSQSRAPGVNEQFF,TGCGCCAGCAGCCAAAGTCGGGCGCCGGGGGTCAATGAGCAGTTCTTC
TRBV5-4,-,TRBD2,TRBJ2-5,CASSLGTSGQETQYF,TGTGCCAGCAGCTTGGGGACTAGCGGCCAAGAGACCCAGTACTTC
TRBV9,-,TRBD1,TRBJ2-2,CASSLTTGGTGELFF,TGTGCCAGCAGCCTCACGACAGGGGGAACCGGGGAGCTGTTTTTT
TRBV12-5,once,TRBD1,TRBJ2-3,CASGLGPTGGTDTQYF,TGTGCTAGTGGTTTGGGACCGACAGGGGGAACAGATACGCAGTATTTT
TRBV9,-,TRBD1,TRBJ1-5,CASSAGTGNQPQHF,TGTGCCAGCAGCGCCGGGACAGGGAATCAGCCCCAGCATTTT
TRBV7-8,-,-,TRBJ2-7,CASSFQGSYEQYF,TGTGCCAGCAGCTTTCAGGGTTCCTACGAGCAGTACTTC
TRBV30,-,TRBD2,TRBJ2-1,CAWMTSGRVDNEQFF,TGTGCCTGGATGACTAGCGGGAGGGTCGACAATGAGCAGTTCTTC
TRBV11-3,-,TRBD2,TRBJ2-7,CASSSGGLARHEQYF,TGTGCCAGCAGCTCAGGGGGACTAGCGAGGCACGAGCAGTACTTC
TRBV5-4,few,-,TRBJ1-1,CASGQGNTEAFF,TGTGCCAGCGGTCAGGGGAACACTGAAGCTTTCTTT
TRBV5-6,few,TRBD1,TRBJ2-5,CASSSAQGLTETQYF,TGTGCCAGCAGCTCGGCACAGGGGTTGACAGAGACCCAGTACTTC
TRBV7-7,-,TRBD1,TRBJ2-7,CASSPGTGTGGNYEQYF,TGTGCCAGCAGCCCGGGTACCGGGACAGGGGGCAACTACGAGCAGTACTTC
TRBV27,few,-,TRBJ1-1,CASRDRWTEAFF,TGTGCCAGCAGAGACAGGTGGACTGAAGCTTTCTTT
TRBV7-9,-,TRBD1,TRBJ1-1,CASSWGQRDTEAFF,TGTGCCAGCAGCTGGGGACAGAGGGACACTGAAGCTTTCTTT
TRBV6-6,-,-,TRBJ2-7,CASSYSPLRQSYEQYF,TGTGCCAGCAGTTACTCCCCTTTGAGACAGTCTTACGAGCAGTACTTC
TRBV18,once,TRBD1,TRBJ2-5,CASSPQGQGKETQYF,TGTGCCAGCTCACCACAAGGACAGGGTAAAGAGACCCAGTACTTC
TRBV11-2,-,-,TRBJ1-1,CASRPTGGITEAFF,TGTGCCAGCAGACCCACGGGGGGTATCACTGAAGCTTTCTTT
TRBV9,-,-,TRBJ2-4,CASSPPGGNIQYF,TGTGCCAGCAGCCCCCCTGGCGGAAACATTCAGTACTTC
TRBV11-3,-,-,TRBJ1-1,CASSDRPRGRGAEAFF,TGTGCCAGCAGCGACAGACCCCGGGGTCGGGGGGCTGAAGCTTTCTTT
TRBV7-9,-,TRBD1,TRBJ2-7,CASSPTTGLYEQYF,TGTGCCAGCAGCCCTACGACAGGGCTGTACGAGCAGTACTTC
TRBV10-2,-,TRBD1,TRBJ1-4,CASRSSSGGRGEKLFF,TGCGCCAGCAGATCGTCCTCAGGGGGAAGGGGTGAAAAACTGTTTTTT
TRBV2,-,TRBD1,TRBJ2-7,CASLDRGSYEQYF,TGTGCCAGCCTAGACAGGGGTTCCTACGAGCAGTACTTC
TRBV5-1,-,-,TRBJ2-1,CASSLNGNEQFF,TGCGCCAGCAGCTTGAACGGGAATGAGCAGTTCTTC
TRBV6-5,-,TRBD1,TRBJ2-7,CASSYRTGVEQYF,TGTGCCAGCAGTTACCGGACAGGGGTCGAGCAGTACTTC
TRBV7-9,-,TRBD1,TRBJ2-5,CASRELTGGVRETQYF,TGTGCCAGCAGGGAATTGACAGGGGGCGTCCGAGAGACCCAGTACTTC
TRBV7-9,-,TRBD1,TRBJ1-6,CASSNSDRGHNSPLHF,TGTGCCAGCAGCAACTCTGACAGGGGGCATAATTCACCCCTCCACTTT
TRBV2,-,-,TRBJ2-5,CASSGAGETQYF,TGTGCCAGCAGTGGGGCGGGGGAGACCCAGTACTTC
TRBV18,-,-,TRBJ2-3,CASSPFPGEGADTQYF,TGTGCCAGCTCACCATTCCCGGGGGAAGGCGCAGATACGCAGTATTTT
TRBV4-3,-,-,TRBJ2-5,CASSQEGVGGGETQYF,TGCGCCAGCAGCCAAGAAGGGGTGGGAGGGGGGGAGACCCAGTACTTC
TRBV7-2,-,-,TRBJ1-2,CASSLVGRGNYGYTF,TGTGCCAGCAGCTTGGTGGGAAGGGGGAACTATGGCTACACCTTC
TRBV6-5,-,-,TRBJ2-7,CASSPGTKKHEQYF,TGTGCCAGCAGTCCCGGGACAAAGAAGCACGAGCAGTACTTC
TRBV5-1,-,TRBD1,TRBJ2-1,CASSWGTGRGGEQFF,TGCGCCAGCAGCTGGGGGACAGGGAGGGGTGGTGAGCAGTTCTTC
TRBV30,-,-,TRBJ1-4,CAWSYRDNEKLFF,TGTGCCTGGAGTTACAGGGATAATGAAAAACTGTTTTTT
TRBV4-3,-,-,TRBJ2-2,CASSQDASGELFF,TGCGCCAGCAGCCAAGATGCGAGCGGGGAGCTGTTTTTT
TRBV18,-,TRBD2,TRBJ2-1,CASSPTSGSSHEQFF,TGTGCCAGCTCTCCTACTAGCGGGAGTTCCCATGAGCAGTTCTTC
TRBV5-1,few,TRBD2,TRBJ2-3,CASSLGTGGRSGTDTQYF,TGCGCCAGCAGCTTAGGGACGGGGGGGCGGTCTGGCACAGATACGCAGTATTTT
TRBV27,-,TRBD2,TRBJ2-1,CASSFLAGGHEQFF,TGTGCCAGCAGTTTCCTAGCGGGAGGGCATGAGCAGTTCTTC
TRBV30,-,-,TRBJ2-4,CAWSVGGIQYF,TGTGCCTGGAGTGTAGGAGGCATTCAGTACTTC
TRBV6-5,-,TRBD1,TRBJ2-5,CASIAGGAGETQYF,TGTGCCAGCATCGCAGGGGGCGCCGGAGAGACCCAGTACTTC
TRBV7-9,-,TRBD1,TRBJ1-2,CASSLGQGALGYTF,TGTGCCAGCAGCCTCGGACAGGGGGCACTTGGCTACACCTTC
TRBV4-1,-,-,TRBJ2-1,CASSPGVMNEQFF,TGCGCCAGCAGCCCCGGAGTAATGAATGAGCAGTTCTTC
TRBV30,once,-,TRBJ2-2,CAWSKGDGELFF,TGTGCCTGGAGCAAGGGGGACGGGGAGCTGTTTTTT
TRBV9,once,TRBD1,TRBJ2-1,CASSLSTGGLVNEQFF,TGTGCCAGCAGCCTGAGTACAGGGGGCTTAGTCAATGAGCAGTTCTTC
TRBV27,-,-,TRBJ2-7,CASSTDTDNYEQYF,TGTGCCAGCAGTACCGACACGGATAACTACGAGCAGTACTTC
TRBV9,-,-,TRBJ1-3,CASSQGHPSSGNTIYF,TGTGCCAGCAGCCAGGGGCACCCGAGCTCTGGAAACACCATATATTTT
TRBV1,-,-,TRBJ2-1,CTSSLASGGDNEQFF,TGCACCAGCAGCCTCGCTAGCGGGGGGGACAATGAGCAGTTCTTC
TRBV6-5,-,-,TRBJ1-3,CASSDRITVHF,TGTGCCAGCAGTGATCGTATTACAGTCCATTTT
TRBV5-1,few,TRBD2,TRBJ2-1,CASSLHSAGRVYEQFF,TGCGCCAGCAGCTTACATTCGGCGGGGAGGGTGTATGAGCAGTTCTTC
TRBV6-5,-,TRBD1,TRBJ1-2,CASSYEGAALQYGYTF,TGTGCCAGCAGTTACGAGGGGGCGGCCCTGCAGTATGGCTACACCTTC
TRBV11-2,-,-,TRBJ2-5,CASSLGVLPPTETQYF,TGTGCCAGCAGCTTAGGCGTCCTTCCTCCCACCGAGACCCAGTACTTC
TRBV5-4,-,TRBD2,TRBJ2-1,CASSNPTSGRASEQFF,TGTGCCAGCAGTAACCCGACTAGCGGGAGGGCCAGTGAGCAGTTCTTC
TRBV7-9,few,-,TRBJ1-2,CASSMTTGDGYTF,TGTGCCAGCAGCATGACTACGGGTGACGGCTACACCTTC
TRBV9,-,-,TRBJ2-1,CASSGSGHYNEQFF,TGTGCCAGCAGCGGTAGCGGCCACTACAATGAGCAGTTCTTC